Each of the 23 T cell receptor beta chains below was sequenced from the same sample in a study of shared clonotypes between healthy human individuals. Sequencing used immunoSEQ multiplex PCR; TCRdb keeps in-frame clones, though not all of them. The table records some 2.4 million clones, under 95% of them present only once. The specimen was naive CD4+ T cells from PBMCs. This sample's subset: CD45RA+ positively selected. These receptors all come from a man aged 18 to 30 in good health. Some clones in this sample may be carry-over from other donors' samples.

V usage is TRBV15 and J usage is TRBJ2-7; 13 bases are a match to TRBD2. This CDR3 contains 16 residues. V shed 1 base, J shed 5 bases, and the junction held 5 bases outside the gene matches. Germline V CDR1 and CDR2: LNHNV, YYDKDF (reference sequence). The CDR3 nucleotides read TGTGCCACCAGCAGAGCCCCCGGGACTAGCGGGAACGAGCAGTACTTC. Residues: CATSRAPGTSGNEQYF.

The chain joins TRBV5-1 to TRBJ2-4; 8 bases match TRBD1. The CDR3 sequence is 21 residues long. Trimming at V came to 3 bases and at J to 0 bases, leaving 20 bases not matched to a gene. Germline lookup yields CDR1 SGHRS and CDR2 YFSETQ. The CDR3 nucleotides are TGCGCCAGCAGCTCAGAGGGGTCGGGACAGGTAGATCGACTAGCCAAAAACATTCAGTACTTC. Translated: CASSSEGSGQVDRLAKNIQYF.

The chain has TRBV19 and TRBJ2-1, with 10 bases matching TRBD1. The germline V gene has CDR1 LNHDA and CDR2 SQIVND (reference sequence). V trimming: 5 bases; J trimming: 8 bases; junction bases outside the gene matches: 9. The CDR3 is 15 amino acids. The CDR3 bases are TGTGCCAGTAGTCCACTCCGGACAGGGGGAGATGAGCAGTTCTTC. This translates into CASSPLRTGGDEQFF. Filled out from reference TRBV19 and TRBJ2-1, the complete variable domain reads DGGITQSPKYLFRKEGQNVTLSCEQNLNHDAMYWYRQDPGQGLRLIYYSQIVNDFQKGDIAEGYSVSREKKESFPLTVTSAQKNPTAFYLCASSPLRTGGDEQFFGPGTRLTVL.

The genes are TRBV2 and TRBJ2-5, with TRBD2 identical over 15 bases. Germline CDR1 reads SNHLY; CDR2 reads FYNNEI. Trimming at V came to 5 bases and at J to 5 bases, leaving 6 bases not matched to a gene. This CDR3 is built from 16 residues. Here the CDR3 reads CASSRTSGRAGETQYF. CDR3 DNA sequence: TGTGCCAGCAGTCGGACTAGCGGGAGGGCTGGGGAGACCCAGTACTTC.

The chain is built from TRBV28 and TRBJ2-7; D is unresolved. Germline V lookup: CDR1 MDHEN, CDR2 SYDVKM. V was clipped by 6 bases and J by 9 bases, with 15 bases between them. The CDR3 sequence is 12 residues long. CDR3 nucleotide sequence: TGTGCCAGCAGCCTGAGAGGTTCGTGGCAGTACTTC. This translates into CASSLRGSWQYF.

CDR3 sequence: CASSLREGLRPFF. CDR3 bases: TGTGCCAGCAGTTTGCGGGAGGGCCTCCGTCCGTTCTTC. J is TRBJ2-1 and V is TRBV27, with 9 bases fitting TRBD2. Germline CDR1 reads MNHEY; CDR2 reads SMNVEV (reference sequence). With 3 bases clipped from V and 15 bases from J, the junction kept 9 bases outside the gene matches. This CDR3 contains 13 residues.

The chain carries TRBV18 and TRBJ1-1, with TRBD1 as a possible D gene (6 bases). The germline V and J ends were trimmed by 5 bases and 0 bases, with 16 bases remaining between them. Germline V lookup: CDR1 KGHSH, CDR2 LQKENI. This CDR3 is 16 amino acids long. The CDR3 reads CASSIRQADMNTEAFF. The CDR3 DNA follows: TGTGCCAGCTCAATAAGACAGGCTGACATGAACACTGAAGCTTTCTTT.

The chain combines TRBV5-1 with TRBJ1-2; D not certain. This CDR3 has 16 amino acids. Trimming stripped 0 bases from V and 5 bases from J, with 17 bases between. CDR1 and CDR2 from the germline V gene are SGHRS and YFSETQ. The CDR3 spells CASSLGTSYGEYGYTF. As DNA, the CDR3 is TGCGCCAGCAGCTTGGGAACATCCTATGGGGAATATGGCTACACCTTC.

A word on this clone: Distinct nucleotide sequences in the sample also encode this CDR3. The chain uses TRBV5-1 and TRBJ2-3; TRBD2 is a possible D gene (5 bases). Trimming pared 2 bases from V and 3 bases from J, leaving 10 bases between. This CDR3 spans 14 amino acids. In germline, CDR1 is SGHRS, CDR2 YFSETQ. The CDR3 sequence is CASSLVGSTDTQYF. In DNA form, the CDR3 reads TGCGCCAGCAGCTTAGTAGGGAGTACAGATACGCAGTATTTT.

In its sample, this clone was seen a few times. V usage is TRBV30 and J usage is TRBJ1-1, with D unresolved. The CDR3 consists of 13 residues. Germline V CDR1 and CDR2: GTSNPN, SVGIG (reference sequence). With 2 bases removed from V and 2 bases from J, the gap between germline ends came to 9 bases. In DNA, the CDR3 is TGTGCCTGGAGTCGATGGGTAAACACTGAAGCTTTCTTT. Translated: CAWSRWVNTEAFF.

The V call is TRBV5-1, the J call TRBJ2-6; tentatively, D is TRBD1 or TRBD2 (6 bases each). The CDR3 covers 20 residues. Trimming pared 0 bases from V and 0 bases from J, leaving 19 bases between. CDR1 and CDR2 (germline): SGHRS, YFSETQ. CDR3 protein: CASSLGYLWRGHSGANVLTF. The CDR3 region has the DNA TGCGCCAGCAGCTTGGGCTACCTCTGGAGGGGACACTCTGGGGCCAACGTCCTGACTTTC. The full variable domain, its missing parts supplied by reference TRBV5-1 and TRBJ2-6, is KAGVTQTPRYLIKTRGQQVTLSCSPISGHRSVSWYQQTPGQGLQFLFEYFSETQRNKGNFPGRFSGRQFSNSRSEMNVSTLELGDSALYLCASSLGYLWRGHSGANVLTFGAGSRLTVL.

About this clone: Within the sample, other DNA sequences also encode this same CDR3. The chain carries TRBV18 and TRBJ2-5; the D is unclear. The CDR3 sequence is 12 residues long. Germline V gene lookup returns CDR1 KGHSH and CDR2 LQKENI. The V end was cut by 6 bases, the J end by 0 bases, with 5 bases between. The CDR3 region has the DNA TGTGCCAGCTCGCCCGACCAAGAGACCCAGTACTTC. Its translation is CASSPDQETQYF.

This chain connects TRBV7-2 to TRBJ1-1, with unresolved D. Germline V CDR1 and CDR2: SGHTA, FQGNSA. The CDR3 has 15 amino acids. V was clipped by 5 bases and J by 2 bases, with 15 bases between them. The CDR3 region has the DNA TGTGCCAGCAGCATCAAACCGGGAGGAAACACTGAAGCTTTCTTT. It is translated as CASSIKPGGNTEAFF.

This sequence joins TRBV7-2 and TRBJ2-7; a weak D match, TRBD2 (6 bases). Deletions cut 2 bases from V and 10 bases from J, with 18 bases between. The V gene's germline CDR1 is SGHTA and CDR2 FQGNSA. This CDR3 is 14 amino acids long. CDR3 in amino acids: CASSLTGVASTQYF. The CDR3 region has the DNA TGTGCCAGCAGCTTAACGGGAGTGGCTTCTACACAGTACTTC.

This chain's CDR3 is CASSPHMAAGGSSEQYF. For the CDR3, the DNA is TGCGCCAGCAGCCCCCACATGGCGGCGGGAGGATCTAGCGAGCAGTACTTC. This chain links TRBV5-1 with TRBJ2-7, with TRBD2 matching over 8 bases. Germline-derived CDR1 and CDR2 are SGHRS and YFSETQ. The CDR3 consists of 17 residues. With V trimmed by 4 bases and J by 6 bases, 18 bases remained unmatched.

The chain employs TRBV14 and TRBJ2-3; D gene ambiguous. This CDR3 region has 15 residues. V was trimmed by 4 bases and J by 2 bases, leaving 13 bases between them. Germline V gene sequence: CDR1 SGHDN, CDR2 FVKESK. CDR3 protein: CASSLHRKPTDTQYF. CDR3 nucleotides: TGTGCCAGCAGCCTCCACCGCAAGCCCACAGATACGCAGTATTTT.

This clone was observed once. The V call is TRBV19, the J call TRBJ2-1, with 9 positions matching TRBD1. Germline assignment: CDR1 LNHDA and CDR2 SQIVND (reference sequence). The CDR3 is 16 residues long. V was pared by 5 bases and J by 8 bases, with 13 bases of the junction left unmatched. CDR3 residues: CASSARTGGAGDEQFF. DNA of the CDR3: TGTGCCAGTAGTGCCCGCACAGGGGGCGCAGGCGATGAGCAGTTCTTC.

The DNA of the CDR3 is TGTGCCAGCAGCTTGGCGCCGGGACAGGCTACGAATTCACCCCTCCACTTT. Its translation: CASSLAPGQATNSPLHF. The chain uses TRBV5-4 and TRBJ1-6, with 8 positions matching TRBD1. J lost 7 bases, V lost 0 bases, and 9 bases had no gene match. Germline V gives CDR1 SGHNT, CDR2 YYREEE (reference sequence). CDR3 length: 17 residues.

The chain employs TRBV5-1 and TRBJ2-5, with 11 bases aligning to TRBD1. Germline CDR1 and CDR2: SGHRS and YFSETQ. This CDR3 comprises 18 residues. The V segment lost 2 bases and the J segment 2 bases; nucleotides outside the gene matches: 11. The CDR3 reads CASSLTPTGTGGQETQYF. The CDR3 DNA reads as TGCGCCAGCAGCTTAACCCCTACCGGGACAGGGGGACAAGAGACCCAGTACTTC.

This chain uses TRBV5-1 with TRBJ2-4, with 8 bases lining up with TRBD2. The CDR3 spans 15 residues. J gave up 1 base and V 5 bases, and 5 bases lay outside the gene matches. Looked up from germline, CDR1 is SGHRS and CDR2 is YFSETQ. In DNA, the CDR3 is TGCGCCAGCAGAGGGCTAGCGGGCGCCAAAAACATTCAGTACTTC. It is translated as CASRGLAGAKNIQYF.

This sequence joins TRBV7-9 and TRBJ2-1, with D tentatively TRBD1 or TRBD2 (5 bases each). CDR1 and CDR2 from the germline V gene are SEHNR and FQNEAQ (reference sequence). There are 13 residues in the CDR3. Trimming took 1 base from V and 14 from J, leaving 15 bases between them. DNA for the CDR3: TGTGCCAGCAGCTTAGGTGAGGGCAGGGCAAAGTTCTTC. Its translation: CASSLGEGRAKFF.

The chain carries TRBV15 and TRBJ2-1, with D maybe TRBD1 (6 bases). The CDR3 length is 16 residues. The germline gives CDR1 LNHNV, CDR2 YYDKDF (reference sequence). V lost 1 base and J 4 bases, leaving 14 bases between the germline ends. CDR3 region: CATSRVPQGGYNEQFF. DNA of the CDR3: TGTGCCACCAGCAGAGTCCCACAGGGCGGTTACAATGAGCAGTTCTTC.

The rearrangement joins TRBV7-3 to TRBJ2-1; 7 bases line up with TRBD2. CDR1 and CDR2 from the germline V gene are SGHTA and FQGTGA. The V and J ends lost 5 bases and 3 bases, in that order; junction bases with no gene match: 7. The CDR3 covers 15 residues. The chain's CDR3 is CASSLAAGNYNEQFF. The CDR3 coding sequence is TGTGCCAGCAGCCTAGCGGCGGGGAACTACAATGAGCAGTTCTTC.